This T cell receptor beta chain was recovered during a study of cytomegalovirus exposure and HLA in healthy donors. The germline gives CDR1 SNHLY, CDR2 FYNNEI. Trimming pared 6 bases from V and 4 bases from J, leaving 9 bases between. The CDR3 has 13 amino acids. The assay was immunoSEQ multiplex PCR, and TCRdb's table has in-frame clones only and misses some. The table has 90,000 to 100,000 clones, around nine tenths seen once. Donors were drawn from the roughly 120-subject validation cohort, separate from the approximately 620-subject first cohort. Points on this clone: Its antigen is as yet unknown.

Study outcomes and limitations: Altogether, 150 to 200 TCR beta chains were recorded as cytomegalovirus-associated.

The sequencing input was PBMCs. The V gene is TRBV2, the J gene TRBJ1-4; D is possibly TRBD1 (5 bases). This receptor was obtained from a woman aged 25-40 years in good health and CMV-seronegative. This CDR3 is CASSPDSNEKLFF. The CDR3 coding sequence is TGTGCCAGCAGCCCTGACAGTAATGAAAAACTGTTTTTT.